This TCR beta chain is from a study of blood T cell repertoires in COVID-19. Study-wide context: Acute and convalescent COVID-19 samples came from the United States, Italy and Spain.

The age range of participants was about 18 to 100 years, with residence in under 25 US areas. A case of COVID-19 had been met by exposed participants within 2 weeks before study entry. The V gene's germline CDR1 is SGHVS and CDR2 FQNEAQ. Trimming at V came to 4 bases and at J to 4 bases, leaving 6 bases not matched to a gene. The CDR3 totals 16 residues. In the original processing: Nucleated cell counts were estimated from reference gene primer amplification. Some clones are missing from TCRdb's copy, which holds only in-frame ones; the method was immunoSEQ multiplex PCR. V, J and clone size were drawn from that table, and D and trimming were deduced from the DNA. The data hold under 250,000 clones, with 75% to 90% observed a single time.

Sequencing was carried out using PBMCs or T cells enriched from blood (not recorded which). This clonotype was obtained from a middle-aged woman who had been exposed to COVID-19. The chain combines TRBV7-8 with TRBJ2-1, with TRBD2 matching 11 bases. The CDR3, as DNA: TGTGCCAGCAGCTCCGTAGCGGGAGGGCCTTACAATGAGCAGTTCTTC. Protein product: CASSSVAGGPYNEQFF.